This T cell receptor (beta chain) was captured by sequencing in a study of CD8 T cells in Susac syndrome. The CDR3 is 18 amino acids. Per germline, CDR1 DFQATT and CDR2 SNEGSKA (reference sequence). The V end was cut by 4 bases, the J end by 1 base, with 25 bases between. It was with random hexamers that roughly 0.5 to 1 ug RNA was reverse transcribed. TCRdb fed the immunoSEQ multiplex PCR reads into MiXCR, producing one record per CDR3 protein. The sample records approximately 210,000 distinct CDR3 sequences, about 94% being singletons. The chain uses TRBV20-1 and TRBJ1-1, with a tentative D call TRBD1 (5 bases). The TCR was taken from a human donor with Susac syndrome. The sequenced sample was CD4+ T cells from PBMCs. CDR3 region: CSATPRSMGTFWNTEAFF. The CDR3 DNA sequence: TGCAGTGCTACCCCCCGGTCTATGGGGACTTTTTGGAACACTGAAGCTTTCTTT.